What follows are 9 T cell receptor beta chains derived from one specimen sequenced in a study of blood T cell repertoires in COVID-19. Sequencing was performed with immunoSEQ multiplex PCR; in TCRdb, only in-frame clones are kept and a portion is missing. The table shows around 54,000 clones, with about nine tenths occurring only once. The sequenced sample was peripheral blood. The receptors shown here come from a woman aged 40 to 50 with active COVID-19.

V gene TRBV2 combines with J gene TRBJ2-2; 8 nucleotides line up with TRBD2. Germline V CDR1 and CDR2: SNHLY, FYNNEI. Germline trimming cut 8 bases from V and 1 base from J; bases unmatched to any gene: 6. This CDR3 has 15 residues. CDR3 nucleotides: TGTGCCAGCGGACTGGCGGGGGGGAACACCGGGGAGCTGTTTTTT. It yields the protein CASGLAGGNTGELFF.

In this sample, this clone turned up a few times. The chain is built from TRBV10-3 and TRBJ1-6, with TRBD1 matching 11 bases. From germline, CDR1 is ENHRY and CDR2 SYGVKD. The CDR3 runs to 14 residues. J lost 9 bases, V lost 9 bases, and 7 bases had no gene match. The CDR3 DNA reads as TGTGCCATAAATTCCGGGACAGGGGGTTCACCCCTCCACTTT. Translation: CAINSGTGGSPLHF.

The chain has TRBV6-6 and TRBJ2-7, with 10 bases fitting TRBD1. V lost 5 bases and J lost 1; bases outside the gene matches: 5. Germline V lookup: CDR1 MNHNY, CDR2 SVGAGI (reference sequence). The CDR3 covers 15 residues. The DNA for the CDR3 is TGTGCCAGCAGTCAAAGGACAGGGGGTTCCTACGAGCAGTACTTC. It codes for CASSQRTGGSYEQYF.

The CDR3 sequence is CASNLIPGDSNQPQHF. The CDR3 bases are TGTGCCAGTAACCTAATCCCGGGAGATAGCAATCAGCCCCAGCATTTT. The gene calls are TRBV21-1 and TRBJ1-5. TRBV21-1 is described as a pseudogene. The CDR3 runs to 16 residues.

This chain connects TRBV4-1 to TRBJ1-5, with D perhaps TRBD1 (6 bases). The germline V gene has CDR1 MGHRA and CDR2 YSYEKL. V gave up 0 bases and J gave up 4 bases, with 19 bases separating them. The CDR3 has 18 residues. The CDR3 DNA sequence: TGCGCCAGCAGCCAAGATTTGCTGTTTAGACAGGCGAATCAGCCCCAGCATTTT. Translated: CASSQDLLFRQANQPQHF.

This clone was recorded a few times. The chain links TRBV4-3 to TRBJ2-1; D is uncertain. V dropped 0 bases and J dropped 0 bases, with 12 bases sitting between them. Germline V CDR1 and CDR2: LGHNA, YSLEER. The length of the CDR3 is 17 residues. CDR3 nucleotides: TGCGCCAGCAGCCAAGAATCCCGATCGGTCTCCTACAATGAGCAGTTCTTC. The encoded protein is CASSQESRSVSYNEQFF.

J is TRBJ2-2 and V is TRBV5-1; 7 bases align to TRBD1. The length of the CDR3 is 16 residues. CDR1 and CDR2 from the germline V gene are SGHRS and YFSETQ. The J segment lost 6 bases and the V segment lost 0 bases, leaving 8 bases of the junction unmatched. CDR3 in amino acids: CASSLEGTDMAGELFF. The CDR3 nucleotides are TGCGCCAGCAGCTTGGAAGGGACAGATATGGCCGGGGAGCTGTTTTTT.

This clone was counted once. This CDR3 reads CANQRGDNEQFF. CDR3 DNA: TGTGCCAACCAACGGGGGGACAATGAGCAGTTCTTC. The chain joins TRBV11-2 to TRBJ2-1, with 7 bases identical to TRBD2. The V and J ends lost 10 bases and 5 bases, in that order; junction bases with no gene match: 5. The germline gives CDR1 SGHAT, CDR2 FQNNGV. CDR3 length: 12 amino acids.

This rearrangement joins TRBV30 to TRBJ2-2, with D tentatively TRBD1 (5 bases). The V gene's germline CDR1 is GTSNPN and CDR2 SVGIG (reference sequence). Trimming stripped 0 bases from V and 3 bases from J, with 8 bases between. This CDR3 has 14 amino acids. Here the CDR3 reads CAWSVGLDTGELFF. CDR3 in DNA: TGTGCCTGGAGTGTGGGGCTTGACACCGGGGAGCTGTTTTTT.